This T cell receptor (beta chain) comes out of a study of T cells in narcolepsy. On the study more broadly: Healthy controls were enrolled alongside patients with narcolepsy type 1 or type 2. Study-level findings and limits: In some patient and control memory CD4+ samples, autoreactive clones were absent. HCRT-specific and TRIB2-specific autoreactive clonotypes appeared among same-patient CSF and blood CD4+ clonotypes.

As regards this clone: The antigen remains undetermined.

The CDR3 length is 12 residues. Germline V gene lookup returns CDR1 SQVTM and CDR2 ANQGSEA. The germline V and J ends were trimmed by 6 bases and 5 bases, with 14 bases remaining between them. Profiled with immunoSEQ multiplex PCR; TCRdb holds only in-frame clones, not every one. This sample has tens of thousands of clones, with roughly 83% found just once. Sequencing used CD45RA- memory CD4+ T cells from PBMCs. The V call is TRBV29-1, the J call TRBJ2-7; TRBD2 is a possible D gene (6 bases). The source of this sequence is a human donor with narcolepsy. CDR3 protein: CSVKGGLNEQYF. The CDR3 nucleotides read TGCAGCGTGAAGGGCGGACTAAACGAGCAGTACTTC.